The clone carrying this T cell receptor beta chain appeared a few times. The sample is drawn from a study of response to subunit inactivated influenza vaccine. TCRdb independently ran MiXCR on the RT-PCR reads; one entry per CDR3 protein. Among hundreds of thousands of distinct CDR3 sequences listed, about 17% were seen once. This CDR3 spans 12 amino acids. Trimming left V 5 bases short and J 0 bases short, with 4 bases between. Germline V gene lookup returns CDR1 SGHVS and CDR2 FNYEAQ. This sample comprised CD4+ T cells sorted from PBMCs, obtained less than 30 months after vaccination. The sequence came from a man aged 50 to 69 who received an inactivated influenza vaccine. This chain links TRBV7-6 with TRBJ2-5; the D is unclear. Here the CDR3 DNA reads TGTGCCAGCAGCGCTCACCAAGAGACCCAGTACTTC. Translation: CASSAHQETQYF. Variable domain in full (rest from reference TRBV7-6 and TRBJ2-5): GAGVSQSPRYKVTKRGQDVALRCDPISGHVSLYWYRQALGQGPEFLTYFNYEAQQDKSGLPNDRFSAERPEGSISTLTIQRTEQRDSAMYRCASSAHQETQYFGPGTRLLVL.